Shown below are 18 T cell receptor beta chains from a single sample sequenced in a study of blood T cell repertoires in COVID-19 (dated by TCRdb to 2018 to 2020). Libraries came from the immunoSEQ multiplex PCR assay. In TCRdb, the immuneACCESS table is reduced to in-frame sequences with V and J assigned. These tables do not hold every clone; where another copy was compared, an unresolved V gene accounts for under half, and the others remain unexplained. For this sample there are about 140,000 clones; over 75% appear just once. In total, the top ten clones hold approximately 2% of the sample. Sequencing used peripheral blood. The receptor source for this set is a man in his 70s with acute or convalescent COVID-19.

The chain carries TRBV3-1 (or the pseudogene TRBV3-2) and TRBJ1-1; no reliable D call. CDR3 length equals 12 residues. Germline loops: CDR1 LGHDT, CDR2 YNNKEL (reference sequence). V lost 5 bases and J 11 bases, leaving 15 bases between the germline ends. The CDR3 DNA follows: TGTGCCAGCAGCAAACGGGGTTTTGGGGCTTTCTTT. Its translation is CASSKRGFGAFF.

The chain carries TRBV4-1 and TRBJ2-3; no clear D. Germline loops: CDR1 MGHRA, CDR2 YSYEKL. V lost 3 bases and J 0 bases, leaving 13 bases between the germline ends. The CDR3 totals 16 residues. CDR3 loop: CASSHLARSSTDTQYF. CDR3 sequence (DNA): TGCGCCAGCAGCCACCTGGCGAGGTCTAGCACAGATACGCAGTATTTT.

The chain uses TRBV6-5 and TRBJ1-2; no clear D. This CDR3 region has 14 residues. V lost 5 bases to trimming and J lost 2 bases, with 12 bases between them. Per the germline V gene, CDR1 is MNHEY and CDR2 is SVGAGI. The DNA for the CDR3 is TGTGCCAGCAGTCCTCCGGGGTCGAACTATGGCTACACCTTC. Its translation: CASSPPGSNYGYTF.

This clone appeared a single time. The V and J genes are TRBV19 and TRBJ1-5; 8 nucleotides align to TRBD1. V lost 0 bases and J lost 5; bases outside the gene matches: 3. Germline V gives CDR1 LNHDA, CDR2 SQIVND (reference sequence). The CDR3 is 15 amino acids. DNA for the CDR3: TGTGCCAGTAGTATAGACTCACAGGGGGATCAGCCCCAGCATTTT. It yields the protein CASSIDSQGDQPQHF. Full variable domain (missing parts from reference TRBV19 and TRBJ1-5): DGGITQSPKYLFRKEGQNVTLSCEQNLNHDAMYWYRQDPGQGLRLIYYSQIVNDFQKGDIAEGYSVSREKKESFPLTVTSAQKNPTAFYLCASSIDSQGDQPQHFGDGTRLSIL.

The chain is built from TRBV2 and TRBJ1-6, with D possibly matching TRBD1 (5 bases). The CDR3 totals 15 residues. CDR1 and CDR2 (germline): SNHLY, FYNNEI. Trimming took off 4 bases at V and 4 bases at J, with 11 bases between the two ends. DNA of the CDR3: TGTGCCAGCAGTGGCGCCAGGGCTTATAATTCACCCCTCCACTTT. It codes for CASSGARAYNSPLHF.

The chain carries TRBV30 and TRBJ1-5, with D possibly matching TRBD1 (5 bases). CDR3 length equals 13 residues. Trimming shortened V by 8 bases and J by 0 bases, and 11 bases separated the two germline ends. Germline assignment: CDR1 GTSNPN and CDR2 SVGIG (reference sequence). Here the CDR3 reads CAVSGNSNQPQHF. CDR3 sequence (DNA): TGTGCCGTCTCAGGGAATAGCAATCAGCCCCAGCATTTT.

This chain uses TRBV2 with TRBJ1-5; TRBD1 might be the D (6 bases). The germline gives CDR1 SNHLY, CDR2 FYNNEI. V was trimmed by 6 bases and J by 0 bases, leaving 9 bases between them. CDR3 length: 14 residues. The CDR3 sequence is CASSRGYSNQPQHF. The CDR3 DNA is TGTGCCAGCAGCAGGGGTTATAGCAATCAGCCCCAGCATTTT.

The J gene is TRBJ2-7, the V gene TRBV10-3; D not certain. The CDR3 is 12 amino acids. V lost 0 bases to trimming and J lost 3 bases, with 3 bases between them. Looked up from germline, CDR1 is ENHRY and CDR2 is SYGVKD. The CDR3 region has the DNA TGTGCCATCAGTGAGTCCAGCTACGAGCAGTACTTC. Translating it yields CAISESSYEQYF.

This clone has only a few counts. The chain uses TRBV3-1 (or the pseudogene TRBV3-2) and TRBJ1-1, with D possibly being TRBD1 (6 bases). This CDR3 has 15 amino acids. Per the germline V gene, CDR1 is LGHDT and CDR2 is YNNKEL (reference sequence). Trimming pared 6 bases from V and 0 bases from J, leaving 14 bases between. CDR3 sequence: CASSPGHKMNTEAFF. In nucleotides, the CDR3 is TGTGCCAGCAGTCCGGGACACAAGATGAACACTGAAGCTTTCTTT.

CDR3 DNA sequence: TGTGCCAGCAGCAGAGGGCGGCTCAATCAGCCCCAGCATTTT. It yields the protein CASSRGRLNQPQHF. The chain links TRBV7-2 to TRBJ1-5; D remains unclear. CDR1 is SGHTA, CDR2 FQGNSA, per germline. V was clipped by 5 bases and J by 3 bases, with 11 bases between them. The CDR3 runs 14 residues.

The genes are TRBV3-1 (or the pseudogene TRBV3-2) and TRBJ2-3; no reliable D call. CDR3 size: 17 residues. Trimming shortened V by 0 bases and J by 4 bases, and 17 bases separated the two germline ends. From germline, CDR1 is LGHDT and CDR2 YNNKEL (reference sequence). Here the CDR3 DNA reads TGTGCCAGCAGCCAAGATGCGTTGTGGGCGCCCGCAGATACGCAGTATTTT. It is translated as CASSQDALWAPADTQYF.

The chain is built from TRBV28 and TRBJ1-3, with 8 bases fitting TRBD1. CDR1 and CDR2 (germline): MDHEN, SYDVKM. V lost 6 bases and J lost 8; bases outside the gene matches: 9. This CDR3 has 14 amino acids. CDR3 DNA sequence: TGTGCCAGCAGCTCAGACAGGGGAGGTTACACCATATATTTT. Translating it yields CASSSDRGGYTIYF.

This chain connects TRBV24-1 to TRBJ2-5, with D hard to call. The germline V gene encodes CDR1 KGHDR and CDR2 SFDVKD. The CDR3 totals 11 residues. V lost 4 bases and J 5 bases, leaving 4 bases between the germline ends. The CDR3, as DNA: TGTGCCACCAGTGACGCGGAGACCCAGTACTTC. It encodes CATSDAETQYF.

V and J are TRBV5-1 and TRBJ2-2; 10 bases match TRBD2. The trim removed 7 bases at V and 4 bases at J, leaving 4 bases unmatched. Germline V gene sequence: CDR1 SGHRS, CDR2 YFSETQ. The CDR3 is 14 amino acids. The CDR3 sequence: CASRTSGITGELFF. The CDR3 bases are TGCGCCAGCCGGACTAGCGGAATCACCGGGGAGCTGTTTTTT.

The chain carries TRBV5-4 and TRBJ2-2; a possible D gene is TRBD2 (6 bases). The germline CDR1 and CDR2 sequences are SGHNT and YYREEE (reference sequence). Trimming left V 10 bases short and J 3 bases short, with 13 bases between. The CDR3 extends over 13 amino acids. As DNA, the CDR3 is TGTGCCGTAGAAGGGGAGGACACCGGGGAGCTGTTTTTT. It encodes CAVEGEDTGELFF.

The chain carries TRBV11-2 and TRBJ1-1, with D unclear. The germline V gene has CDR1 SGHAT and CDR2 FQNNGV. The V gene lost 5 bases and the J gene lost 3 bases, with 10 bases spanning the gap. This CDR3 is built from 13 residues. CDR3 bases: TGTGCCAGCAGCCTACAAACAGACACTGAAGCTTTCTTT. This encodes CASSLQTDTEAFF. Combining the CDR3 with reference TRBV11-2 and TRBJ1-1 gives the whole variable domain EAGVAQSPRYKIIEKRQSVAFWCNPISGHATLYWYQQILGQGPKLLIQFQNNGVVDDSQLPKDRFSAERLKGVDSTLKIQPAKLEDSAVYLCASSLQTDTEAFFGQGTRLTVV.

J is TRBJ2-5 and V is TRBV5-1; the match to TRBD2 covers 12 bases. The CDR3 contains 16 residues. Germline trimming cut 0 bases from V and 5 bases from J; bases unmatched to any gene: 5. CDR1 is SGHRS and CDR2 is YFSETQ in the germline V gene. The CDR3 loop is CASSLAVLAGGETQYF. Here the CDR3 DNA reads TGCGCCAGCAGCTTGGCCGTTCTAGCGGGAGGGGAGACCCAGTACTTC.

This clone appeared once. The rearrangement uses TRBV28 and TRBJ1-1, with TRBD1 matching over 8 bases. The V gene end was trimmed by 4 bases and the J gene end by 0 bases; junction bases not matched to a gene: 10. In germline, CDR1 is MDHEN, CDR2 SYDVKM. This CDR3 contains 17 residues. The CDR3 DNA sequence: TGTGCCAGCAGTTCACGACAGGGGAATTTCATGAACACTGAAGCTTTCTTT. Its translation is CASSSRQGNFMNTEAFF. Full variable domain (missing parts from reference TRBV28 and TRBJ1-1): DVKVTQSSRYLVKRTGEKVFLECVQDMDHENMFWYRQDPGLGLRLIYFSYDVKMKEKGDIPEGYSVSREKKERFSLILESASTNQTSMYLCASSSRQGNFMNTEAFFGQGTRLTVV.